The clone carrying this T cell receptor beta chain was seen only once. The target antigen is unknown. PCR involved 60 Vbeta and 13 Jbeta primers. TCRdb's copy holds only in-frame clones and misses some; the assay was immunoSEQ multiplex PCR. The table shows 180,000 or so clones, with almost 80% occurring only once. The data are from a study of cytomegalovirus exposure and HLA in healthy donors. Study overall: Samples from HLA-typed donors yielded around 85 million unique TCRs in an early data release.

Overall study results and limits: TCR beta V segments were, for the most part, productive about 87% or about 30% of the time in an earlier analysis. In a later analysis, productive TCRs from donors in an Asian-associated ancestry cluster reportedly carried fewer N-insertions than the cohort mean. Reported results showed that the classifier diagnosed cytomegalovirus status with high specificity and sensitivity.

CDR1 and CDR2 from the germline V gene are KGHSH and LQKENI. V gave up 2 bases and J gave up 6 bases, with 21 bases separating them. The CDR3 contains 17 residues. This chain uses TRBV18 with TRBJ2-3, with D perhaps TRBD2 (7 bases). This receptor was obtained from a middle-aged man in good health and CMV-seropositive. Sequencing was done on a sample of PBMCs. The CDR3 bases are TGTGCCAGCTCACCAGGGGGGGGGCACCCGCCGAGCGATACGCAGTATTTT. This gives the protein CASSPGGGHPPSDTQYF.